The clone carrying this TCR beta chain was detected only a few times. CD45RO-negative cells were positively selected for CCR7, leaving out terminally differentiated effector memory CD45RA+ cells. The data were obtained in a study of shared clonotypes between healthy human individuals. Assay execution proceeded at the deep level. TCRdb keeps only in-frame clones here, not all; method: immunoSEQ multiplex PCR. Found here are more than 2 million clones, just over 90% of them singletons; the top ten hold under 2%. CDR3 length: 16 amino acids. With 4 bases clipped from V and 1 base from J, the junction kept 4 bases outside the gene matches. The germline V gene has CDR1 LNHDA and CDR2 SQIVND (reference sequence).

V is TRBV19 and J is TRBJ2-1; the match to TRBD2 covers 10 bases. The TCR comes from a man aged 18 to 30 in good health. Some clones in this sample may be carry-over from other donors' samples. Sequencing input: naive CD8+ T cells from PBMCs. CDR3 sequence: CASSTYSGGSYNEQFF. CDR3 bases: TGTGCCAGTAGTACCTATAGCGGGGGGTCCTACAATGAGCAGTTCTTC.